Each of the 15 T cell receptor beta chains below was sequenced from the same sample in a study of blood T cell repertoires in COVID-19. Sequenced by immunoSEQ multiplex PCR; TCRdb stores in-frame clones only, minus some. The sample lists tens of thousands of clones; roughly 85% were seen once. The sequencing input was peripheral blood. All receptors derive from a human donor in a cohort sampled during active COVID-19.

This rearrangement joins TRBV6-4 to TRBJ2-1; D gene unclear. The CDR3 is 12 residues long. The V and J ends lost 0 bases and 12 bases respectively, with 9 bases between them. Germline CDR1 reads MRHNA; CDR2 reads SNTAGT. The CDR3 reads CASSDSKLGQFF. The CDR3 bases are TGTGCCAGCAGTGACTCGAAACTCGGGCAGTTCTTC.

The V call is TRBV5-5, the J call TRBJ1-1; the match to TRBD1 covers 7 bases. Germline trimming cut 2 bases from V and 7 bases from J; bases unmatched to any gene: 5. Germline CDR1 is SGHKS and CDR2 is YYEKEE (reference sequence). The CDR3 extends over 13 amino acids. The CDR3 DNA is TGTGCCAGCAGCTTACAGGGGACCTATGAAGCTTTCTTT. As protein: CASSLQGTYEAFF.

The J gene is TRBJ2-1, the V gene TRBV7-3, with 15 bases that match TRBD2. With V trimmed by 6 bases and J by 9 bases, 6 bases remained unmatched. This CDR3 comprises 15 residues. Germline V gives CDR1 SGHTA, CDR2 FQGTGA. The CDR3 DNA reads as TGTGCCAGCAGGAAAGGACTAGCGGGAGGGGGTGAGCAGTTCTTC. Translating it yields CASRKGLAGGGEQFF.

This clone has a single count. This sequence joins TRBV2 and TRBJ2-2; TRBD2 aligns across 8 bases. The CDR3 sequence is 13 residues long. Germline CDR1 SNHLY, CDR2 FYNNEI. V lost 8 bases, J lost 6 bases, and 5 bases stayed unmatched. The CDR3 here is CASRGGLAGELFF. In DNA, the CDR3 is TGTGCCAGCCGGGGGGGACTTGCCGGGGAGCTGTTTTTT. Complete variable domain (other parts from reference TRBV2 and TRBJ2-2): EPEVTQTPSHQVTQMGQEVILRCVPISNHLYFYWYRQILGQKVEFLVSFYNNEISEKSEIFDDQFSVERPDGSNFTLKIRSTKLEDSAMYFCASRGGLAGELFFGEGSRLTVL.

This sequence joins TRBV30 and TRBJ1-5; 7 bases align to TRBD1. J lost 7 bases, V lost 3 bases, and 9 bases had no gene match. CDR1 GTSNPN and CDR2 SVGIG come from the germline V gene (reference sequence). The CDR3 has 14 amino acids. DNA of the CDR3: TGTGCCTGGAGCCCTGGGACAGTGGGGCAGCCCCAGCATTTT. Amino acids: CAWSPGTVGQPQHF.

This chain uses TRBV30 with TRBJ2-7; 8 nucleotides agree with TRBD2. The CDR3 sequence is 14 residues long. From germline, CDR1 is GTSNPN and CDR2 SVGIG (reference sequence). V lost 8 bases to trimming and J lost 3 bases; unmatched junction nucleotides: 12. The CDR3 nucleotides read TGTGCCGGAGGGGTTAGCGGGGCTTACTACGAGCAGTACTTC. Protein sequence: CAGGVSGAYYEQYF.

The V gene is TRBV7-3, the J gene TRBJ1-2; D is unclear. Germline V gene data show CDR1 as SGHTA and CDR2 as FQGTGA. The CDR3 covers 15 residues. Trimming stripped 0 bases from V and 3 bases from J, with 11 bases between. CDR3 sequence reads: CASSLTSAAHYGYTF. Written as DNA, the CDR3 is TGTGCCAGCAGCTTAACCAGCGCAGCCCACTATGGCTACACCTTC.

CDR3 sequence: CASSLQGSVEKLFF. CDR3 DNA sequence: TGCGCCAGCAGCTTGCAGGGGTCGGTAGAAAAACTGTTTTTT. V gene TRBV5-1 combines with J gene TRBJ1-4, with D possibly matching TRBD1 (6 bases). Deletions cut 1 base from V and 8 bases from J, with 12 bases between. The CDR3 totals 14 residues. Germline loops: CDR1 SGHRS, CDR2 YFSETQ.

The rearrangement uses TRBV19 and TRBJ2-7, with TRBD1 as a possible D gene (6 bases). CDR1 LNHDA and CDR2 SQIVND come from the germline V gene (reference sequence). This CDR3 has 16 amino acids. V shed 6 bases and J shed 0 bases, with 18 bases lying between them. The CDR3 bases are TGTGCCAGTAGCCCCTTGGGGACAAAGAGCTCCTACGAGCAGTACTTC. The encoded protein is CASSPLGTKSSYEQYF. The full variable domain, rest sourced from reference TRBV19 and TRBJ2-7, is DGGITQSPKYLFRKEGQNVTLSCEQNLNHDAMYWYRQDPGQGLRLIYYSQIVNDFQKGDIAEGYSVSREKKESFPLTVTSAQKNPTAFYLCASSPLGTKSSYEQYFGPGTRLTVT.

The chain recombines TRBV5-1 with TRBJ2-7; D unclear. Germline assignment: CDR1 SGHRS and CDR2 YFSETQ. This CDR3 comprises 12 residues. The V gene lost 0 bases and the J gene lost 3 bases, with 4 bases spanning the gap. CDR3 nucleotide sequence: TGCGCCAGCAGCTTGGTCAGCTACGAGCAGTACTTC. As protein: CASSLVSYEQYF.

V and J are TRBV19 and TRBJ1-2; D possibly corresponds to TRBD1 (6 bases). Deletions cut 4 bases from V and 7 bases from J, with 10 bases between. The CDR3 contains 12 residues. CDR1 is LNHDA, CDR2 SQIVND, per germline (reference sequence). CDR3 DNA sequence: TGTGCCAGTAGTACAACAGGGTTTGGCTACACCTTC. Its translation is CASSTTGFGYTF.

V is TRBV6-1 and J is TRBJ1-2; 7 bases match TRBD1. The CDR3 is made up of 14 amino acids. Trimming at V came to 1 base and at J to 4 bases, leaving 3 bases not matched to a gene. The V gene's germline CDR1 is MNHNS and CDR2 SASEGT. CDR3 sequence reads: CASSEVDRIYGYTF. The CDR3 region has the DNA TGTGCCAGCAGTGAAGTGGACAGGATCTATGGCTACACCTTC.

In DNA form, the CDR3 reads TGTGCCAGCAGCCAAGATCCCCAGACCTACAATGAGCAGTTCTTC. This translates into CASSQDPQTYNEQFF. This chain connects TRBV4-2 to TRBJ2-1, with no clear D. Trimming shortened V by 0 bases and J by 2 bases, and 8 bases separated the two germline ends. This CDR3 contains 15 residues. The germline CDR1 and CDR2 sequences are LGHNA and YNFKEQ.

The chain is built from TRBV6-5 and TRBJ1-2; weak D call: TRBD1 (6 bases). CDR1 is MNHEY, CDR2 SVGAGI, per germline. The CDR3 is 14 residues long. Trimming took 6 bases from V and 7 from J, leaving 18 bases between them. The CDR3 nucleotides are TGTGCCAGCAGACATCCCGGGGGGCTCGGTGGCTACACCTTC. This gives the protein CASRHPGGLGGYTF.

A few counts support this clone. The chain couples TRBV2 to TRBJ1-5, with D perhaps matching TRBD1 (6 bases). Germline lookup yields CDR1 SNHLY and CDR2 FYNNEI. The CDR3 runs 14 residues. With 8 bases removed from V and 5 bases from J, the gap between germline ends came to 16 bases. The CDR3 DNA follows: TGTGCCAGCCGGCGGGGGGCTTCGGATCAGCCCCAGCATTTT. Residues: CASRRGASDQPQHF.